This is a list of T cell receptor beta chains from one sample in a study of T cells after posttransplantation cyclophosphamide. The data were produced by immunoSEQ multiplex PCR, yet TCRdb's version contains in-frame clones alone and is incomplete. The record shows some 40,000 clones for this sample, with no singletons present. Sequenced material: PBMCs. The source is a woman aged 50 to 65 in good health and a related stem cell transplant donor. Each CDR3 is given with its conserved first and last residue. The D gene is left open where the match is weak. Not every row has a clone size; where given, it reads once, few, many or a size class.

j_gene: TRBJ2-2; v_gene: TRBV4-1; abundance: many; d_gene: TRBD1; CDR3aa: CASSQVGQGPGELFF; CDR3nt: TGCGCCAGCAGCCAAGTTGGACAGGGGCCCGGGGAGCTGTTTTTT
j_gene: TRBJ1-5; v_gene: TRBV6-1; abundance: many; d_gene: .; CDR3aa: CASSEYYSNQPQHF; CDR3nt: TGTGCCAGCAGTGAATACTACAGCAATCAGCCCCAGCATTTT
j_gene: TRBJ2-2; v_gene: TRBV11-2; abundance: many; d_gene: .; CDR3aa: CASSLGTLNTGELFF; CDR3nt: TGTGCCAGCAGCTTAGGGACTTTGAACACCGGGGAGCTGTTTTTT
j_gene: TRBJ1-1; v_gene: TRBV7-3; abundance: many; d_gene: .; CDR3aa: CASSFVPGTEAFF; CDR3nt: TGTGCCAGCAGCTTTGTGCCGGGGACTGAAGCTTTCTTT
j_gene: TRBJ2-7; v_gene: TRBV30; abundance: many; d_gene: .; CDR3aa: CAWSDTSYEQYF; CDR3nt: TGTGCCTGGTCGGACACGTCCTACGAGCAGTACTTC
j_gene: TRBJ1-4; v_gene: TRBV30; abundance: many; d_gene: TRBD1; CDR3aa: CAWSLGQPNEKLFF; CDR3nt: TGTGCCTGGAGTCTGGGACAGCCAAATGAAAAACTGTTTTTT
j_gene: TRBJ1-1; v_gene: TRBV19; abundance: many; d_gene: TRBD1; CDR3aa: CASSPDRGQTEAFF; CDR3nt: TGTGCCAGTAGTCCGGACAGGGGGCAGACTGAAGCTTTCTTT
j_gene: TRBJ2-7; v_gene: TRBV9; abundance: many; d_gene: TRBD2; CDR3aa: CASSQGLAAYEQYF; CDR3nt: TGTGCCAGCAGCCAAGGACTAGCGGCCTACGAGCAGTACTTC
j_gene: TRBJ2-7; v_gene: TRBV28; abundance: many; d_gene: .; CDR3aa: CASSYNEQYF; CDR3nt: TGTGCCAGCAGTTATAACGAGCAGTACTTC
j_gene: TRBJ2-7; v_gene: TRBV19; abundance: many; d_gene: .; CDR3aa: CASSIADSSSYEQYF; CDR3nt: TGTGCCAGTAGTATAGCGGACAGTAGCTCCTACGAGCAGTACTTC
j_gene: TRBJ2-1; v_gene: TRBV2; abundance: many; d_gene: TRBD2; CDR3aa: CATQTTSGGWDEQFF; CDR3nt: TGTGCCACACAAACGACTAGCGGGGGGTGGGATGAGCAGTTCTTC
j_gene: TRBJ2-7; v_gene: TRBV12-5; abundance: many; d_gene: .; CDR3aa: CASGRPGTLEQYF; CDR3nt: TGTGCTAGTGGTCGTCCCGGGACTCTGGAGCAGTACTTC
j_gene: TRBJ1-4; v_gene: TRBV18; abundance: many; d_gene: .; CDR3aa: CASSRAGANEKLFF; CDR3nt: TGTGCCAGCTCACGGGCAGGGGCTAATGAAAAACTGTTTTTT
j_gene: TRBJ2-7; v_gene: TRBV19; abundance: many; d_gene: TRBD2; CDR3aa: CASSMGLSYEQYF; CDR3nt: TGTGCCAGTAGTATGGGACTATCCTACGAGCAGTACTTC
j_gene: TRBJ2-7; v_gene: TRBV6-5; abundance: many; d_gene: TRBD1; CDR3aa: CASSYSRQGAVEQYF; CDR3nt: TGTGCCAGCAGTTACTCCCGACAGGGGGCTGTCGAGCAGTACTTC
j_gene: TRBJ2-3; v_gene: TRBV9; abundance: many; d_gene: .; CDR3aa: CASSSRSGTDTQYF; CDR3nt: TGTGCCAGCAGCTCTCGCTCAGGCACAGATACGCAGTATTTT
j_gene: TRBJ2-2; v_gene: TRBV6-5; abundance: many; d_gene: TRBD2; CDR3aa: CASSYLASGGTGELFF; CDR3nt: TGTGCCAGCAGTTACTTAGCTAGCGGGGGAACCGGGGAGCTGTTTTTT
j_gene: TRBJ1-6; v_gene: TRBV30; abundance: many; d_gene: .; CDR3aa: CAWSVEGPGGSYNSPLHF; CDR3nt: TGTGCCTGGAGTGTAGAGGGCCCCGGGGGATCCTATAATTCACCCCTCCACTTT
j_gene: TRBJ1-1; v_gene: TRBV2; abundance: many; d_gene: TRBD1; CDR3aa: CASRQGFGEAFF; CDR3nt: TGTGCCAGCAGACAGGGGTTTGGTGAAGCTTTCTTT
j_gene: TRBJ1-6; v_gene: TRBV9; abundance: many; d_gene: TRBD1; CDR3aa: CASSVDRGSPLHF; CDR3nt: TGTGCCAGCAGCGTCGACAGGGGTTCACCCCTCCACTTT
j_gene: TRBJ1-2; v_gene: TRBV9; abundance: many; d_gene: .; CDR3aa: CASRYPGANGYTF; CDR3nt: TGTGCCAGCAGGTACCCAGGGGCTAATGGCTACACCTTC
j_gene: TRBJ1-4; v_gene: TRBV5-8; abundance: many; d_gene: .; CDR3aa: CASRYGTQVNEKLFF; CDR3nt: TGTGCCAGCAGATATGGGACTCAAGTTAATGAAAAACTGTTTTTT
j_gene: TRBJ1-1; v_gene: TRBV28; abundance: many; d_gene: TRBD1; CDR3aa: CASSSWTGNTEAFF; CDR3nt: TGTGCCAGCAGTTCCTGGACAGGGAACACTGAAGCTTTCTTT
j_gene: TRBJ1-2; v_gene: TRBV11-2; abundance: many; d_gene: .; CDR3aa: CASSPGGATFYGYTF; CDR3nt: TGTGCCAGCAGCCCCGGGGGGGCCACCTTCTATGGCTACACCTTC
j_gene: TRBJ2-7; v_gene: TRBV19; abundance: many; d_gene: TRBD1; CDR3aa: CASSPRMLQGRYEQYF; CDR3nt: TGTGCCAGTAGTCCGAGGATGTTACAGGGGCGGTACGAGCAGTACTTC
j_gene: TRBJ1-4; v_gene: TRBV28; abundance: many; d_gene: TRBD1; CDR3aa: CASSSADRLGEKLFF; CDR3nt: TGTGCCAGCAGTTCCGCGGACAGGTTAGGGGAAAAACTGTTTTTT
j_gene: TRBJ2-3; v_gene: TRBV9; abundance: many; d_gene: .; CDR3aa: CASSVRGGADDTQYF; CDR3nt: TGTGCCAGCAGCGTACGGGGAGGTGCTGACGATACGCAGTATTTT
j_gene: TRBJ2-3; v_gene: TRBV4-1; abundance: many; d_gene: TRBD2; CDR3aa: CASSQVVGGGPSTDTQYF; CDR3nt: TGCGCCAGCAGCCAAGTAGTCGGCGGGGGGCCCAGCACAGATACGCAGTATTTT
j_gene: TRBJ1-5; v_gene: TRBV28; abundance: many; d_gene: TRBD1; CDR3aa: CASSTWTGSSNQPQHF; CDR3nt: TGTGCCAGCAGTACCTGGACAGGGAGCAGCAATCAGCCCCAGCATTTT
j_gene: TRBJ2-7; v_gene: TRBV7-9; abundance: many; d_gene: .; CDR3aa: CASSLRGQATYEQYF; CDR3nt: TGTGCCAGCAGCTTACGGGGACAAGCCACCTACGAGCAGTACTTC
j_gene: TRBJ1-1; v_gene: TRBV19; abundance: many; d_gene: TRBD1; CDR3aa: CASSIGNRGTEAFF; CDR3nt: TGTGCCAGTAGTATAGGCAACAGGGGTACTGAAGCTTTCTTT
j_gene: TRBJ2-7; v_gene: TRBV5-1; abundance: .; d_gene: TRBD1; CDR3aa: CASSLTTGTGSYEQYF; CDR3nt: TGCGCCAGCAGCCTAACAACCGGGACAGGGTCCTACGAGCAGTACTTC
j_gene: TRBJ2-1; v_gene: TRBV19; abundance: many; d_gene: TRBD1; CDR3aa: CASSDRDRGANEQFF; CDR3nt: TGTGCCAGTAGTGACCGGGACAGGGGTGCGAACGAGCAGTTCTTC
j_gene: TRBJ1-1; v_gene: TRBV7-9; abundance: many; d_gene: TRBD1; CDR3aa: CASSGQGLEAFF; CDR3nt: TGTGCCAGCAGCGGACAGGGCTTGGAAGCTTTCTTT
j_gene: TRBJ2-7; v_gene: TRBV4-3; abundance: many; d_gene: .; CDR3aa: CASSQGPGVYEQYF; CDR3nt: TGCGCCAGCAGCCAAGGCCCAGGGGTCTACGAGCAGTACTTC
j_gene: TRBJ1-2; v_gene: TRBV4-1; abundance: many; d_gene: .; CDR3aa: CASSQDSNGYTF; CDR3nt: TGCGCCAGCAGCCAAGATTCAAATGGCTACACCTTC
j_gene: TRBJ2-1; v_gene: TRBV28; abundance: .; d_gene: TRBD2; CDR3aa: CASSFEGTSGRAYNEQFF; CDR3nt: TGTGCCAGCAGTTTCGAGGGGACTAGCGGACGTGCGTACAATGAGCAGTTCTTC
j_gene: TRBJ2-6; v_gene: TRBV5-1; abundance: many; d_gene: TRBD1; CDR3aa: CASSLSGGAGANVLTF; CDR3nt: TGCGCCAGCAGCCTTTCAGGGGGCGCTGGGGCCAACGTCCTGACTTTC
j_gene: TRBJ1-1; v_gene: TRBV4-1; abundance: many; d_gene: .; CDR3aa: CASSQREGLNTEAFF; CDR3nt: TGCGCCAGCAGCCAACGGGAGGGCCTGAACACTGAAGCTTTCTTT
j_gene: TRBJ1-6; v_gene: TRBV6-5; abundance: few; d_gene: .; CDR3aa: CASSGRRERNSPLHF; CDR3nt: TGTGCCAGCAGCGGTCGACGGGAAAGGAACTCACCCCTCCACTTT
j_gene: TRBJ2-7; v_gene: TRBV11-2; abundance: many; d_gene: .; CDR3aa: CASSLGLGGYEQYF; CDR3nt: TGTGCCAGCAGCTTAGGTTTAGGGGGCTACGAGCAGTACTTC
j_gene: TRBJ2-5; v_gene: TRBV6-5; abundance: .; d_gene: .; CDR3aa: CASSRSVQETQYF; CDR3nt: TGTGCCAGCAGCCGATCAGTTCAAGAGACCCAGTACTTC
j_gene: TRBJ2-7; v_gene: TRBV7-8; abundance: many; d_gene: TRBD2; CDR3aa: CASSFYSGGADEQYF; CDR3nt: TGTGCCAGCAGCTTTTATAGCGGGGGGGCCGACGAGCAGTACTTC
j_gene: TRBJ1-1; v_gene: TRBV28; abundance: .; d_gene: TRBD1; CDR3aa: CATVRGLNTEAFF; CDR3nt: TGTGCCACCGTTAGGGGGCTGAACACTGAAGCTTTCTTT
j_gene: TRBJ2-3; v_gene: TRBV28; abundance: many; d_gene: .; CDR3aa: CASRLDGLKWDTQYF; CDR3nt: TGTGCCAGCAGGCTAGATGGACTAAAATGGGATACGCAGTATTTT
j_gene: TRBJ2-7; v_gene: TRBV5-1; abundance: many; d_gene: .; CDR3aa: CASSGGQHQSSYEQYF; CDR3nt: TGCGCCAGCAGCGGAGGACAGCACCAAAGCTCCTACGAGCAGTACTTC
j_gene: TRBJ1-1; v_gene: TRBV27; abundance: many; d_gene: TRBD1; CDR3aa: CASSLIGQGMSGNTEAFF; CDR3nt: TGTGCCAGCAGTTTAATTGGACAGGGAATGAGTGGGAACACTGAAGCTTTCTTT
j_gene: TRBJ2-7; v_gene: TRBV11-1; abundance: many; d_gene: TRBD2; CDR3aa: CASSGGVTYEQYF; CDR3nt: TGTGCCAGCTCCGGGGGGGTAACCTACGAGCAGTACTTC
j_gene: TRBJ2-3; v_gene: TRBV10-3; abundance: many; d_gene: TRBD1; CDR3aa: CAISIPGTGATDTQYF; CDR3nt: TGTGCCATCAGTATTCCCGGGACAGGGGCCACAGATACGCAGTATTTT
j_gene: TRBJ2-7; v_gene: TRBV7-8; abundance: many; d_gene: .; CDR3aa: CASSWLWTPYEQYF; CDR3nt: TGTGCCAGCAGCTGGCTATGGACACCCTACGAGCAGTACTTC
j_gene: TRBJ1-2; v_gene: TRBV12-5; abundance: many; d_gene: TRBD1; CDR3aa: CASGRDRDPSGYTF; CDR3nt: TGTGCTAGTGGTCGAGACAGGGATCCTTCCGGCTACACCTTC
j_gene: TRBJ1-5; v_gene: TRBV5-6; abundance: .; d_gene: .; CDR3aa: CASSRWGPTTHYSNQPQHF; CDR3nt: TGTGCCAGCAGCCGGTGGGGCCCGACCACCCATTATAGCAATCAGCCCCAGCATTTT
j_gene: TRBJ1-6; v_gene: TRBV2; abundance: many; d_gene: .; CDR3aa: CASSGEGITNSPLHF; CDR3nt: TGTGCCAGCTCAGGGGAGGGGATTACCAATTCACCCCTCCACTTT
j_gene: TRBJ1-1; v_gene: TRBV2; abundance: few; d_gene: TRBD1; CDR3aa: CASSKNRGPNTEAFF; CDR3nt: TGTGCCAGCAGTAAAAATAGGGGGCCGAACACTGAAGCTTTCTTT